The present T cell receptor beta chain was sequenced within a study of blood T cell repertoires in COVID-19. Study information: Sources were T cells, B-cell-depleted T cells, or PBMCs; the material itself was cDNA or gDNA.

Per the germline V gene, CDR1 is MNHEY and CDR2 is SMNVEV (reference sequence). The CDR3 has 17 residues. V was clipped by 6 bases and J by 2 bases; unmatched bases: 9. The repertoire was sequenced with immunoSEQ multiplex PCR; TCRdb's copy has only in-frame clones and lacks some. The sample records just over 300,000 clones, roughly 90% being singletons. The J gene is TRBJ2-7, the V gene TRBV27, with TRBD2 matching 14 bases. Sequenced sample: peripheral blood. The receptor was derived from a man between 18 and 29 years old with active or convalescent COVID-19. CDR3 DNA: TGTGCCAGCAGCCAAGTCGGGACTAGCGGGAGCACCTACGAGCAGTACTTC. Protein sequence: CASSQVGTSGSTYEQYF.